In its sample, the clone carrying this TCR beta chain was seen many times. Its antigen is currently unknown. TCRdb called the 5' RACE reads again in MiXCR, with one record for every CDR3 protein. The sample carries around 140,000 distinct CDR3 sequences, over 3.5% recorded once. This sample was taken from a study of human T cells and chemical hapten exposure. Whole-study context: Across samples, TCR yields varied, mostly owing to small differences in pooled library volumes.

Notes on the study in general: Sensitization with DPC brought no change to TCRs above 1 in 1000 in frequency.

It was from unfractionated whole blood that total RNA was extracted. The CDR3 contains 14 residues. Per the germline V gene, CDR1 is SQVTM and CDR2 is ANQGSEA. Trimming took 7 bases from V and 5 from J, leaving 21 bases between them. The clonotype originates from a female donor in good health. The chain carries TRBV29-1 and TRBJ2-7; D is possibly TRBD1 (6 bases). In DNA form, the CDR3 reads TGCAGCGCCGTTAGGGGGACGAGGGACGACGAGCAGTACTTC. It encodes CSAVRGTRDDEQYF.